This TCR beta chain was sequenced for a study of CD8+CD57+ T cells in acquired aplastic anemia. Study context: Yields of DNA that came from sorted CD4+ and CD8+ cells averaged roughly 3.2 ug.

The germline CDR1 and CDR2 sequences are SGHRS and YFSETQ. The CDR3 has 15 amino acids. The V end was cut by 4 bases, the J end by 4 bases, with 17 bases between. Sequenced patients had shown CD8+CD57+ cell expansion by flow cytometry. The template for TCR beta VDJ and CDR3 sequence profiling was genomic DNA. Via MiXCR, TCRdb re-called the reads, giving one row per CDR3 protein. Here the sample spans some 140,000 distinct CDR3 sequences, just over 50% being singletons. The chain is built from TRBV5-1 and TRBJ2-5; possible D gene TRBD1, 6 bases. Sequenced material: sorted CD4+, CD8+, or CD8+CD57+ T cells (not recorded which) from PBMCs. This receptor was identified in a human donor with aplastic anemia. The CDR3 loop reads CASSGAGELRETQYF. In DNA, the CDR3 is TGCGCCAGCAGCGGGGCAGGGGAATTGCGAGAGACCCAGTACTTC.